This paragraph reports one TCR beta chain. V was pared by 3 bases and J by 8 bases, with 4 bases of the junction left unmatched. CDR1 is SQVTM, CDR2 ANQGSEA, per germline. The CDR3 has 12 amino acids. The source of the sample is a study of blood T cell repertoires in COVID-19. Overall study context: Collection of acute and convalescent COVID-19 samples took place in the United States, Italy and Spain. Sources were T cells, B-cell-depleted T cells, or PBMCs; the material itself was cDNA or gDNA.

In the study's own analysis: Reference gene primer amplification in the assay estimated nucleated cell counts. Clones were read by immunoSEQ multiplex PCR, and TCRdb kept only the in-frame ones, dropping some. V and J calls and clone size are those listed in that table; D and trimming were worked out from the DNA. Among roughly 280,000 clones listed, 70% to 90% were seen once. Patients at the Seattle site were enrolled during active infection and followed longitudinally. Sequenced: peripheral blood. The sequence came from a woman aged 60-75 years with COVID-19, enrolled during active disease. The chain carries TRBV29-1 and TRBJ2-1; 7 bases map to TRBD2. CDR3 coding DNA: TGCAGCGTTGACGTTGGGGGGGATGAGCAGTTCTTC. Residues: CSVDVGGDEQFF.